The TCR beta chain under discussion was sequenced for a study of cytomegalovirus exposure and HLA in healthy donors. This clone has more than one count but fewer than ten. The antigen is undetermined. At collection, donors were nominally healthy, but unrecorded immune exposures were probable. Researchers ran the PCR with 60 Vbeta and 13 Jbeta primers. Per the original data handling: Roughly 83 million unique TCR beta chains, roughly 11 million of them shared, were counted by a later analysis. Produced via immunoSEQ multiplex PCR; TCRdb's table is partial and in-frame only. D and trimming were read from the DNA, whereas the V and J calls and clone size are those reported in that table. This table has about 150,000 clones, 50% to 75% appearing once. This CDR3 contains 17 residues. V shed 6 bases and J 2 bases; nucleotides not matched to a gene: 9. CDR1 is ENHRY, CDR2 SYGVKD, per germline. Study-level points and caveats: The study labeled 150 or so TCR beta chains cytomegalovirus-associated.

V and J are TRBV10-3 and TRBJ2-6, with TRBD1 identical over 8 bases. The TCR was taken from a woman aged 60-70 years in good health and CMV-seropositive. Sequencing used PBMCs. The CDR3 loop is CAISPTGVRPGANVLTF. For the CDR3, the DNA is TGTGCCATCAGCCCGACAGGGGTCCGACCTGGGGCCAACGTCCTGACTTTC.